This T cell receptor (beta chain) was captured by sequencing in a study of blood T cells in healthy people across ages. Turning to the study itself: Researchers report that template switching captured about one barcoded beta molecule per two T cells. Study-level points and caveats: The donors' CMV status was not determined, possibly confounding changes in expanded clonotypes.

In its sample, this clonotype was seen a few times. As yet, its antigen is unknown. The second PCR ran about 6 to 12 cycles with a sample-barcoded 5' primer and J-beta primers. TCRdb passed the 5' RACE reads through MiXCR, listing each CDR3 protein once. The sample lists some 920,000 distinct CDR3 sequences, about 51% occurring once. Germline CDR1 reads LGHNA; CDR2 reads YNFKEQ. The CDR3 sequence is 19 residues long. After removal of 1 base from V and 3 bases from J, the junction contained 13 bases not matched to a gene. The sequencing sample was made of blood. The TCR was taken from a woman aged 55-75 years in good health. This chain connects TRBV4-2 to TRBJ2-7, with TRBD1 matching over 12 bases. The CDR3 DNA follows: TGTGCCAGCAGCCAAGTCTCGATGGGGACAGGGGGCTCAAACTACGAGCAGTACTTC. Amino acids: CASSQVSMGTGGSNYEQYF.